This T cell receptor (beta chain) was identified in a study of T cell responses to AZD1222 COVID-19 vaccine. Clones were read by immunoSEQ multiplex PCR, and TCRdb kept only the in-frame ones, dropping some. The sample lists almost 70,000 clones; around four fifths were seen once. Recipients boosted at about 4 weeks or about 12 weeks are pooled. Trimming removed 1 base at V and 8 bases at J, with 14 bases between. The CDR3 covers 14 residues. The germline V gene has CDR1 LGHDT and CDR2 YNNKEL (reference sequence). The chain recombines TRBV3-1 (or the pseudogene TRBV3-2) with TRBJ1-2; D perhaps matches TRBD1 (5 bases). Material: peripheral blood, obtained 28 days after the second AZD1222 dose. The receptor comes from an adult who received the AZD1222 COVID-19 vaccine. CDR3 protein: CASSQGGRSNGYTF. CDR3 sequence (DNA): TGTGCCAGCAGCCAAGGGGGCAGGTCGAACGGCTACACCTTC.